The text below deals with one T cell receptor (beta chain). The data stem from a study of blood T cell repertoires in COVID-19. As for the study in general: The samples span acute and convalescent COVID-19 from the United States, Italy and Spain. PBMCs, B-cell-depleted T cells, or T cells were the source of the cDNA or gDNA that made up the material.

CDR3 size: 13 residues. Deletions cut 6 bases from V and 3 bases from J, with 12 bases between. Germline lookup yields CDR1 SGHNT and CDR2 YYREEE (reference sequence). Original processing methods: Estimated nucleated cell counts came from reference gene primer amplification. Sequenced by immunoSEQ multiplex PCR; TCRdb stores in-frame clones only, minus some. Clone size and V and J calls were adopted from that table, with D and trimming inferred from the DNA. The table has 100,000 to 150,000 clones, approximately 81% seen once. The sequenced sample was peripheral blood. The chain joins TRBV5-4 to TRBJ1-2; D is unresolved. The receptor was derived from a woman in her forties or fifties with acute or convalescent COVID-19. This chain's CDR3 is CASNYGRDYGYTF. The CDR3 DNA sequence: TGTGCCAGCAATTACGGGCGGGACTATGGCTACACCTTC.